This entry lists 20 T cell receptor beta chains sequenced from one sample in a study of immune cell composition in non-small cell lung cancer. Data came from immunoSEQ multiplex PCR; TCRdb stores just in-frame clones and leaves some out. The sample lists roughly 16,000 clones, 75% to 85% occurring once. Normal lung was sampled as far from the tumour as possible, at least 3 cm. The same data also went into a second study, on CD4 T cells in lung cancer.

Sample: non-adjacent lung tissue. The receptors were sampled from a human donor with non-small cell lung cancer.

The chain recombines TRBV5-4 with TRBJ1-2; tentative D call: TRBD1 (6 bases). From germline, CDR1 is SGHNT and CDR2 YYREEE (reference sequence). Trimming cost V 0 bases and J 2 bases, with 17 bases left between them. The CDR3 runs to 17 residues. The CDR3: CASSLVAGASSNYGYTF. The CDR3 region has the DNA TGTGCCAGCAGCTTGGTTGCAGGGGCCTCATCGAACTATGGCTACACCTTC.

The chain joins TRBV6-5 to TRBJ2-3; 9 bases map to TRBD1. This CDR3 is built from 15 residues. CDR1 and CDR2 (germline): MNHEY, SVGAGI. V gave up 6 bases and J gave up 3 bases; unmatched junction bases: 7. In nucleotides, the CDR3 is TGTGCCAGCAGCCAGGGACAGGGTGCAACAGATACGCAGTATTTT. Amino acid sequence: CASSQGQGATDTQYF.

This clone is medium-sized (0.01 to 0.1%) within its sample. The chain combines TRBV30 with TRBJ1-5, with TRBD1 identical over 9 bases. This CDR3 spans 14 amino acids. V shed 5 bases, J shed 2 bases, and the junction held 4 bases outside the gene matches. The germline V gene encodes CDR1 GTSNPN and CDR2 SVGIG (reference sequence). This chain's CDR3 is CAWGTGIGNQPQHF. The DNA of the CDR3 is TGTGCCTGGGGGACAGGGATTGGCAATCAGCCCCAGCATTTT. Full variable domain (rest looked up from reference TRBV30 and TRBJ1-5): SQTIHQWPATLVQPVGSPLSLECTVEGTSNPNLYWYRQAAGRGLQLLFYSVGIGQISSEVPQNLSASRPQDRQFILSSKKLLLSDSGFYLCAWGTGIGNQPQHFGDGTRLSIL.

V gene TRBV27 combines with J gene TRBJ2-3; the match to TRBD2 covers 7 bases. In germline, CDR1 is MNHEY, CDR2 SMNVEV (reference sequence). V trimming: 5 bases; J trimming: 0 bases; junction bases outside the gene matches: 5. The CDR3 has 15 residues. The CDR3 sequence is CASSLTSVSTDTQYF. CDR3 DNA sequence: TGTGCCAGCAGTCTTACTAGCGTAAGCACAGATACGCAGTATTTT.

The chain is built from TRBV5-1 and TRBJ2-3; a weak D match, TRBD1 (5 bases). This CDR3 is built from 15 residues. Deletions cut 4 bases from V and 0 bases from J, with 12 bases between. The V gene's germline CDR1 is SGHRS and CDR2 YFSETQ. CDR3 sequence reads: CASSRLQGSTDTQYF. CDR3 sequence (DNA): TGCGCCAGCAGCAGACTCCAGGGTAGCACAGATACGCAGTATTTT.

The J gene is TRBJ2-5, the V gene TRBV9; D is unclear. Trimming stripped 7 bases from V and 5 bases from J, with 9 bases between. Germline V gives CDR1 SGDLS, CDR2 YYNGEE. This CDR3 spans 11 amino acids. CDR3 nucleotides: TGTGCCAGCTCCTCTTATGAGACCCAGTACTTC. Protein sequence: CASSSYETQYF.

The chain has TRBV4-3 and TRBJ2-3, with 12 bases lining up with TRBD2. The CDR3 totals 15 residues. Unmatched junction bases numbered 9, after V lost 8 bases and J lost 6 bases. Germline V gene sequence: CDR1 LGHNA, CDR2 YSLEER. CDR3 protein: CASSRLAGDQDTQYF. CDR3 bases: TGCGCCAGCTCCCGACTAGCGGGGGATCAGGATACGCAGTATTTT.

The rearrangement uses TRBV7-3 and TRBJ2-6; 9 nucleotides align to TRBD1. The CDR3 covers 16 residues. Germline V gives CDR1 SGHTA, CDR2 FQGTGA. V dropped 5 bases and J dropped 4; count of bases not matched to a gene: 6. The CDR3 here is CASSPGTGIGANVLTF. Here the CDR3 DNA reads TGTGCCAGCAGCCCCGGGACAGGGATCGGGGCCAACGTCCTGACTTTC.

The chain uses TRBV11-3 and TRBJ1-3; D remains unclear. CDR1 SGHNT and CDR2 YENEEA come from the germline V gene. Deletions cut 1 base from V and 0 bases from J, with 13 bases between. This CDR3 is built from 17 residues. As DNA, the CDR3 is TGTGCCAGCAGCTTAGCAGGCAGCAGGCACTCTGGAAACACCATATATTTT. The encoded protein is CASSLAGSRHSGNTIYF.

The chain links TRBV6-4 to TRBJ1-1; D call uncertain. V shed 3 bases and J shed 2 bases, with 7 bases lying between them. The CDR3 sequence is 13 residues long. Germline V gene data show CDR1 as MRHNA and CDR2 as SNTAGT. CDR3 DNA: TGTGCCAGCAGTGAGATACCCAACACTGAAGCTTTCTTT. It codes for CASSEIPNTEAFF.

The chain is built from TRBV6-5 and TRBJ1-4; 8 bases line up with TRBD1. V lost 5 bases, J lost 8 bases, and 7 bases stayed unmatched. The germline V gene encodes CDR1 MNHEY and CDR2 SVGAGI. This CDR3 has 14 amino acids. The CDR3 here is CASSAGGEREKLFF. CDR3 bases: TGTGCCAGCAGTGCAGGGGGCGAGAGGGAAAAACTGTTTTTT.

This clone was detected a few times. V is TRBV5-6 and J is TRBJ2-3; 9 bases are a match to TRBD1. This CDR3 contains 15 residues. Germline lookup yields CDR1 SGHDT and CDR2 YYEEEE. V shed 4 bases, J shed 6 bases, and the junction held 9 bases outside the gene matches. Written as DNA, the CDR3 is TGTGCCAGCAGCGTTGGGGGACAGGGTGTTGATACGCAGTATTTT. Encoded protein: CASSVGGQGVDTQYF.

J is TRBJ1-2 and V is TRBV7-2, with D perhaps TRBD1 (5 bases). Germline CDR1 and CDR2: SGHTA and FQGNSA. The V end was cut by 3 bases, the J end by 2 bases, with 13 bases between. CDR3 length equals 15 residues. CDR3 loop: CASSLDTQGNYGYTF. CDR3 nucleotides: TGTGCCAGCAGCTTGGACACCCAGGGAAACTATGGCTACACCTTC.

The chain is built from TRBV6-6 and TRBJ2-2, with TRBD2 as a possible D gene (6 bases). The germline CDR1 and CDR2 sequences are MNHNY and SVGAGI (reference sequence). V lost 3 bases to trimming and J lost 6 bases, with 11 bases between them. The CDR3 is 14 amino acids. The CDR3 reads CASSYVGGPGELFF. As DNA, the CDR3 is TGTGCCAGCAGTTATGTGGGGGGACCCGGGGAGCTGTTTTTT.

This chain uses TRBV30 with TRBJ1-3, with D unresolved. Trimming took off 6 bases at V and 4 bases at J, with 10 bases between the two ends. CDR3 length: 12 amino acids. From germline, CDR1 is GTSNPN and CDR2 SVGIG (reference sequence). The CDR3 is CACLQVGNTIYF. As DNA, the CDR3 is TGTGCCTGTCTGCAGGTCGGAAACACCATATATTTT.

This clone is large (0.1 to 1%) within its sample. The rearrangement links TRBV7-2 to TRBJ1-3; the D gene is possibly TRBD1 (5 bases). The CDR3 extends over 16 amino acids. Trimming left V 5 bases short and J 0 bases short, with 14 bases between. Germline V gene sequence: CDR1 SGHTA, CDR2 FQGNSA. The CDR3 coding sequence is TGTGCCAGCAGCCTACAGGCTCCCGGCTCTGGAAACACCATATATTTT. Amino acids: CASSLQAPGSGNTIYF.

The CDR3 protein is CASSLMGGWEKLFF. The CDR3 bases are TGTGCCAGCAGTTTAATGGGGGGGTGGGAAAAACTGTTTTTT. The V call is TRBV28, the J call TRBJ1-4; D might be TRBD1 (5 bases). Germline assignment: CDR1 MDHEN and CDR2 SYDVKM. Trimming took off 2 bases at V and 8 bases at J, with 12 bases between the two ends. The CDR3 loop spans 14 amino acids.

The chain has TRBV29-1 and TRBJ1-2; D not certain. The CDR3 consists of 13 residues. CDR1 and CDR2 (germline): SQVTM, ANQGSEA. V lost 6 bases and J lost 4, with 15 bases in between. DNA for the CDR3: TGCAGCGTCCCGCAGCCGTACGGCTATGGCTACACCTTC. Protein product: CSVPQPYGYGYTF.

V usage is TRBV7-6 and J usage is TRBJ1-4; D remains ambiguous. Germline CDR1 reads SGHVS; CDR2 reads FNYEAQ. This CDR3 is built from 11 residues. The V end was cut by 5 bases, the J end by 5 bases, with 3 bases between. Written as DNA, the CDR3 is TGTGCCAGCAGCGCCAATGAAAAACTGTTTTTT. Translated, it gives CASSANEKLFF.

The V gene is TRBV7-2, the J gene TRBJ1-1; 7 bases map to TRBD1. Germline CDR1 is SGHTA and CDR2 is FQGNSA. V lost 1 base, J lost 4 bases, and 6 bases stayed unmatched. CDR3 length: 15 amino acids. The CDR3 sequence is CASSLGPGGSTEAFF. CDR3 coding DNA: TGTGCCAGCAGCTTAGGCCCAGGGGGGTCCACTGAAGCTTTCTTT.